This T cell receptor (beta chain) was identified during a study of high-grade serous ovarian cancer treatment subgroups. Study background: Mean per sample: around 14,000 reads, around 7,300 unique TCR beta rearrangements. Study observations and caveats: Different patients shared almost no repertoire; same-patient tumors shared about 0.1 to 0.79. Without spatial data, bulk sequencing limits insight into HGSC tumor diversity.

Sequenced by immunoSEQ multiplex PCR; TCRdb stores in-frame clones only, minus some. The sample consists of about 10,000 clones, 68% of them appearing once. Note on this clone: Antigen unknown.

Tumor samples were taken before definitive surgery or chemotherapy. V was cut by 0 bases and J by 9 bases, with 6 bases left in between. The CDR3 runs 12 residues. CDR1 and CDR2 (germline): MNHNY, SVGAGI (reference sequence). This receptor was obtained from a human donor with high-grade serous ovarian cancer. Sequencing was carried out using tumor tissue. The genes are TRBV6-6 and TRBJ2-1, with D unclear. The CDR3 loop is CASSYSIFEQFF. CDR3 sequence (DNA): TGTGCCAGCAGTTACTCGATTTTTGAGCAGTTCTTC.